The rows below give T cell receptor beta chains drawn from one sample of a study of cytotoxic CD8 clonotypes in ibrutinib-treated CLL. Profiling relied on immunoSEQ multiplex PCR, and the TCRdb table lists in-frame clones only, not all of them. In the table there are about 300,000 clones, about 61% of which are singletons. This specimen consisted of PBMCs, obtained after 36 months of ibrutinib treatment. These TCRs come from a human donor with chronic lymphocytic leukemia. CDR3s include the opening cysteine and the closing phenylalanine or tryptophan. D genes are given only for firm matches. Size is stated for part of the rows, as once, few or many counts, or as a class when the clone is expanded.

>.|TRBJ2-7|.|TRBV4-2
CASFQVQGPTHEQYF
TGTGCCAGCTTTCAGGTTCAGGGACCTACCCACGAGCAGTACTTC
>.|TRBJ2-7|few|TRBV6-5
CASSYSPEAYEQYF
TGTGCCAGCAGTTACTCCCCAGAGGCCTACGAGCAGTACTTC
>.|TRBJ1-6|.|TRBV7-6
CASSLYAGPGSPLHF
TGTGCCAGCAGCTTATATGCGGGACCGGGGTCACCCCTCCACTTT
>.|TRBJ2-7|.|TRBV2
CASSDGRQSLLEQYF
TGTGCCAGCAGTGACGGCCGGCAGTCACTACTCGAGCAGTACTTC
>TRBD2|TRBJ2-5|.|TRBV7-6
CASSIALAGAYQETQYF
TGTGCCAGCAGCATAGCCCTGGCGGGAGCCTACCAAGAGACCCAGTACTTC
>.|TRBJ1-2|.|TRBV7-6
CASSLEAGANYGYTF
TGTGCCAGCAGCTTAGAGGCAGGAGCCAACTATGGCTACACCTTC
>.|TRBJ1-6|.|TRBV5-1
CASSLDQSRSSPLHF
TGCGCCAGCAGCTTGGATCAGAGTCGGAGCTCACCCCTCCACTTT
>TRBD2|TRBJ2-7|.|TRBV7-7
CASSSTSGTPQYF
TGTGCCAGCAGCTCGACTAGCGGGACGCCCCAGTACTTC
>.|TRBJ2-3|once|TRBV10-1
CASSGGGLGTDTQYF
TGCGCCAGCAGCGGAGGGGGCTTGGGCACAGATACGCAGTATTTT
>TRBD1|TRBJ2-2|once|TRBV2
CASSVGGQGVVRELFF
TGTGCCAGCAGTGTGGGGGGACAGGGGGTTGTCCGGGAGCTGTTTTTT
>TRBD1|TRBJ1-2|once|TRBV7-2
CASSLRQGDYGYTF
TGTGCCAGCAGCTTACGACAGGGAGACTATGGCTACACCTTC
>.|TRBJ2-7|.|TRBV4-3
CASSPTMFPYEQYF
TGCGCCAGCAGCCCTACCATGTTCCCGTACGAGCAGTACTTC
>.|TRBJ1-1|.|TRBV29-1
CSGDHTEAFF
TGCAGCGGGGACCACACTGAAGCTTTCTTT
>.|TRBJ1-1|.|TRBV4-1
CASSQVAGGTNTEAFF
TGCGCCAGCAGCCAAGTGGCGGGGGGCACGAACACTGAAGCTTTCTTT
>.|TRBJ2-7|.|TRBV4-1
CASSQYRRSSYEQYF
TGCGCCAGCAGCCAATACAGGAGGAGCTCCTACGAGCAGTACTTC